The 32 T cell receptor beta chains given below trace back to one sample, sequenced in a study of cytomegalovirus exposure and HLA in healthy donors. Primers for the PCR totalled 60 Vbeta and 13 Jbeta. Sequencing was performed with immunoSEQ multiplex PCR; in TCRdb, only in-frame clones are kept and a portion is missing. Of around 190,000 clones listed, roughly 78% are singletons. The sequencing sample was made of PBMCs. The receptor set was obtained from a woman in her 40s in good health and CMV-seronegative.

The chain has TRBV19 and TRBJ2-5; 8 bases are a match to TRBD2. From germline, CDR1 is LNHDA and CDR2 SQIVND (reference sequence). The CDR3 totals 16 residues. Germline trimming cut 3 bases from V and 1 base from J; bases unmatched to any gene: 7. CDR3 sequence reads: CASSINAGGPQETQYF. The CDR3 nucleotides read TGTGCCAGTAGTATCAATGCGGGAGGTCCCCAAGAGACCCAGTACTTC. Full variable domain (rest looked up from reference TRBV19 and TRBJ2-5): DGGITQSPKYLFRKEGQNVTLSCEQNLNHDAMYWYRQDPGQGLRLIYYSQIVNDFQKGDIAEGYSVSREKKESFPLTVTSAQKNPTAFYLCASSINAGGPQETQYFGPGTRLLVL.

V gene TRBV10-1 combines with J gene TRBJ2-3; 12 bases are shared with TRBD2. From germline, CDR1 is WNHNN and CDR2 SYGVQD (reference sequence). The trim removed 4 bases at V and 0 bases at J, leaving 5 bases unmatched. The CDR3 consists of 17 residues. Written as DNA, the CDR3 is TGCGCCAGCAGTGTTCTAGCGGGGGGGACGAGCACAGATACGCAGTATTTT. It yields the protein CASSVLAGGTSTDTQYF.

The chain recombines TRBV2 with TRBJ2-5, with TRBD1 matching over 8 bases. The CDR3 length is 15 residues. Looked up from germline, CDR1 is SNHLY and CDR2 is FYNNEI. J gave up 3 bases and V 6 bases, and 9 bases lay outside the gene matches. The CDR3 region is CASREIQGAKETQYF. The CDR3 DNA reads TGTGCCAGCAGGGAAATTCAGGGGGCTAAAGAGACCCAGTACTTC.

J is TRBJ2-7 and V is TRBV10-3, with TRBD1 identical over 8 bases. CDR1 ENHRY and CDR2 SYGVKD come from the germline V gene. The CDR3 consists of 13 residues. With 6 bases clipped from V and 5 bases from J, the junction kept 6 bases outside the gene matches. The CDR3 DNA follows: TGTGCCATCAGGGGACAGGCCGTACACGAGCAGTACTTC. Amino acid sequence: CAIRGQAVHEQYF.

CDR3 coding DNA: TGCAGCGTGGGGACAGGGGGAGACTATGGCTACACCTTC. It translates to CSVGTGGDYGYTF. The genes are TRBV29-1 and TRBJ1-2; TRBD1 matches 11 bases. The CDR3 extends over 13 amino acids. CDR1 is SQVTM, CDR2 ANQGSEA, per germline. The ends lost 6 bases at V and 3 bases at J; junction bases unmatched: 3.

This CDR3 reads CASSFGTGSEAFF. Written as DNA, the CDR3 is TGTGCCAGCAGCTTCGGGACAGGTAGTGAAGCTTTCTTT. The V gene is TRBV7-8, the J gene TRBJ1-1; 8 bases map to TRBD1. The trim removed 3 bases at V and 7 bases at J, leaving 4 bases unmatched. Germline CDR1 reads SGHVS; CDR2 reads FQNEAQ. CDR3 size: 13 residues. The full variable domain, with the rest looked up from reference TRBV7-8 and TRBJ1-1, is GAGVSQSPRYKVAKRGQDVALRCDPISGHVSLFWYQQALGQGPEFLTYFQNEAQLDKSGLPSDRFFAERPEGSVSTLKIQRTQQEDSAVYLCASSFGTGSEAFFGQGTRLTVV.

This clone was seen a single time. CDR3 amino acids: CASSFRLSGRGPDTQYF. The CDR3 region has the DNA TGTGCCAGCAGCTTCCGGCTAAGCGGGAGGGGTCCAGATACGCAGTATTTT. The gene calls are TRBV7-2 and TRBJ2-3, with 10 bases aligning to TRBD2. This CDR3 spans 17 amino acids. Germline CDR1 and CDR2: SGHTA and FQGNSA. Unmatched junction bases numbered 10, after V lost 3 bases and J lost 4 bases.

This chain uses TRBV7-2 with TRBJ2-1; D may be TRBD2 (6 bases). Germline assignment: CDR1 SGHTA and CDR2 FQGNSA. Trimming left V 2 bases short and J 7 bases short, with 12 bases between. The CDR3 is 14 amino acids. The CDR3 protein is CASSLFIAANEQFF. DNA for the CDR3: TGTGCCAGCAGCTTATTTATAGCGGCGAATGAGCAGTTCTTC.

The CDR3 spells CASSSGVQREKRNEQFF. The CDR3 nucleotides are TGTGCCAGCAGCTCCGGAGTGCAGCGGGAGAAGAGGAATGAGCAGTTCTTC. The chain joins TRBV7-9 to TRBJ2-1; 8 bases agree with TRBD2. CDR3 length equals 17 residues. In germline, CDR1 is SEHNR, CDR2 FQNEAQ (reference sequence). V lost 4 bases and J lost 7; bases outside the gene matches: 15.

This clone was seen only once. The CDR3 here is CASSLVAGEGEQFF. In nucleotides, the CDR3 is TGTGCCAGTAGTCTGGTAGCGGGAGAGGGTGAGCAGTTCTTC. The J gene is TRBJ2-1, the V gene TRBV19; TRBD2 agrees at 9 bases. The trim removed 5 bases at V and 9 bases at J, leaving 8 bases unmatched. Germline V gives CDR1 LNHDA, CDR2 SQIVND (reference sequence). This CDR3 is 14 amino acids long.

V is TRBV6-5 and J is TRBJ1-1; TRBD1 is a possible D gene (5 bases). With 6 bases removed from V and 4 bases from J, the gap between germline ends came to 18 bases. Germline CDR1 MNHEY, CDR2 SVGAGI. The CDR3 is made up of 15 amino acids. The CDR3 DNA follows: TGTGCCAGCAGCATCAATCCGGGACTAAGCACTGAAGCTTTCTTT. Translation: CASSINPGLSTEAFF.

V usage is TRBV20-1 and J usage is TRBJ2-3; D is uncertain. The germline V gene encodes CDR1 DFQATT and CDR2 SNEGSKA (reference sequence). The germline V and J ends were trimmed by 3 bases and 5 bases, with 6 bases remaining between them. This CDR3 has 11 residues. The CDR3 reads CSASDLDTQYF. The CDR3 DNA is TGCAGTGCTAGCGACTTAGATACGCAGTATTTT.

V usage is TRBV30 and J usage is TRBJ2-5; 10 bases match TRBD1. The J call is in doubt because the DNA end fits TRBJ2-7 better. This CDR3 comprises 15 residues. CDR1 and CDR2 (germline): GTSNPN, SVGIG (reference sequence). The CDR3 protein is CAWSSPGTGVYEQYF. CDR3 DNA sequence: TGTGCCTGGAGTTCTCCCGGGACAGGGGTTTACGAGCAGTACTTC.

This rearrangement joins TRBV14 to TRBJ2-7, with a tentative D call TRBD1 (6 bases). In germline, CDR1 is SGHDN, CDR2 FVKESK. V shed 3 bases and J shed 5 bases, with 20 bases lying between them. There are 16 residues in the CDR3. The CDR3 DNA is TGTGCCAGCAGCCAGAAGGACAGCGCGTTTTGGGACGAGCAGTACTTC. Translation gives CASSQKDSAFWDEQYF.

In the case of this clone: The sample has other DNA sequences that encode this CDR3 too. This chain connects TRBV2 to TRBJ2-7; 10 nucleotides line up with TRBD1. The junction had 1 base not matched to a gene; V was cut back by 8 bases and J by 3 bases. Germline loops: CDR1 SNHLY, CDR2 FYNNEI. The CDR3 covers 12 residues. Here the CDR3 reads CASRTGGYEQYF. In DNA, the CDR3 is TGTGCCAGCCGGACAGGGGGCTACGAGCAGTACTTC. The variable domain in full, with the rest retrieved from reference TRBV2 and TRBJ2-7, is EPEVTQTPSHQVTQMGQEVILRCVPISNHLYFYWYRQILGQKVEFLVSFYNNEISEKSEIFDDQFSVERPDGSNFTLKIRSTKLEDSAMYFCASRTGGYEQYFGPGTRLTVT.

The chain recombines TRBV18 with TRBJ2-7; possibly TRBD2 for D (6 bases). Looked up from germline, CDR1 is KGHSH and CDR2 is LQKENI. CDR3 length equals 13 residues. V was cut by 2 bases and J by 2 bases, with 7 bases left in between. The CDR3 loop reads CASSPTGAYEQYF. DNA of the CDR3: TGTGCCAGCTCACCAACGGGGGCCTACGAGCAGTACTTC.

The rearrangement joins TRBV5-1 to TRBJ2-1; TRBD2 agrees at 7 bases. This CDR3 contains 15 residues. J gave up 8 bases and V 3 bases, and 11 bases lay outside the gene matches. Germline V gives CDR1 SGHRS, CDR2 YFSETQ. The CDR3 sequence: CASSSGAGPTHEQFF. In nucleotides, the CDR3 is TGCGCCAGCAGCTCTGGAGCGGGACCCACCCATGAGCAGTTCTTC.

The table lists this clone with a few counts. The chain carries TRBV4-3 and TRBJ2-7; the match to TRBD2 covers 9 bases. Germline loops: CDR1 LGHNA, CDR2 YSLEER. CDR3 length equals 16 residues. V was pared by 0 bases and J by 5 bases, with 8 bases of the junction left unmatched. CDR3: CASSQEAVASGNEQYF. In DNA, the CDR3 is TGCGCCAGCAGCCAAGAAGCGGTGGCTAGCGGGAACGAGCAGTACTTC.

The chain is built from TRBV9 and TRBJ2-2; 8 nucleotides agree with TRBD2. The CDR3 runs to 17 residues. V lost 0 bases to trimming and J lost 3 bases; unmatched junction nucleotides: 7. CDR1 SGDLS and CDR2 YYNGEE come from the germline V gene. CDR3 loop: CASSVAPGLVDTGELFF. CDR3 DNA: TGTGCCAGCAGCGTAGCTCCGGGACTAGTGGACACCGGGGAGCTGTTTTTT.

This sequence joins TRBV9 and TRBJ2-7; the match to TRBD2 covers 8 bases. This CDR3 has 16 residues. Germline values: CDR1 SGDLS, CDR2 YYNGEE. V lost 0 bases to trimming and J lost 4 bases; unmatched junction nucleotides: 9. The CDR3 protein is CASSVDSGGSLYEQYF. CDR3 DNA: TGTGCCAGCAGCGTAGACAGCGGGGGCAGCCTTTACGAGCAGTACTTC.

The rearrangement links TRBV29-1 to TRBJ2-3, with D perhaps TRBD1 (5 bases). Germline CDR1 is SQVTM and CDR2 is ANQGSEA. Trimming took 3 bases from V and 3 from J, leaving 10 bases between them. This CDR3 is built from 13 residues. Here the CDR3 DNA reads TGCAGCGTTGAGTGGCAGGGAACAGATACGCAGTATTTT. Protein sequence: CSVEWQGTDTQYF.

This sequence joins TRBV6-1 and TRBJ1-1; maybe TRBD1 (6 bases). The CDR3 has 13 amino acids. CDR1 and CDR2 from the germline V gene are MNHNS and SASEGT. The V end lost 6 bases, the J end lost 1 base, and 9 bases lay between the germline ends. The CDR3 loop reads CASRVQGNTEAFF. CDR3 DNA: TGTGCCAGCAGAGTACAGGGGAACACTGAAGCTTTCTTT.

The chain combines TRBV5-6 with TRBJ2-7; D possibly corresponds to TRBD2 (5 bases). This CDR3 region has 11 residues. CDR1 is SGHDT, CDR2 YYEEEE, per germline. V was cut by 6 bases and J by 7 bases, with 11 bases left in between. The CDR3 sequence is CASTRDEEQYF. Written as DNA, the CDR3 is TGTGCCAGCACCCGGGATGAGGAGCAGTACTTC.

This clone was picked up a small number of times. This rearrangement joins TRBV6-5 to TRBJ1-1; 7 positions agree with TRBD1. The trim removed 2 bases at V and 2 bases at J, leaving 2 bases unmatched. CDR1 and CDR2 from the germline V gene are MNHEY and SVGAGI. The CDR3 has 14 amino acids. CDR3 amino acids: CASSYRQGNTEAFF. In DNA form, the CDR3 reads TGTGCCAGCAGTTACAGACAGGGTAACACTGAAGCTTTCTTT.

The CDR3 loop reads CASSLARVSREQYF. In DNA form, the CDR3 reads TGCGCCAGCAGCTTGGCCCGGGTTTCGCGCGAGCAGTACTTC. This chain uses TRBV5-1 with TRBJ2-7; D not resolved. V lost 0 bases and J 6 bases, leaving 13 bases between the germline ends. The CDR3 loop spans 14 amino acids. The germline gives CDR1 SGHRS, CDR2 YFSETQ.

This clone was seen more than once but under ten times. Different DNA sequences within this sample yield the same CDR3. The chain links TRBV30 to TRBJ1-5, with 9 bases identical to TRBD1. This CDR3 is built from 13 residues. The V gene end was trimmed by 5 bases and the J gene end by 1 base; junction bases not matched to a gene: 0. Germline assignment: CDR1 GTSNPN and CDR2 SVGIG (reference sequence). The DNA of the CDR3 is TGTGCCTGGGGACAGGGGAGCAATCAGCCCCAGCATTTT. Translation: CAWGQGSNQPQHF.

This chain uses TRBV6-1 with TRBJ2-7; D may be TRBD1 (7 bases). Germline V CDR1 and CDR2: MNHNS, SASEGT. The CDR3 extends over 15 amino acids. The ends were cut back, 4 bases at V and 7 bases at J, with 20 bases in the middle. The CDR3 DNA reads as TGTGCCAGCAGTGGCTCACGGACAGGAGGGGAAGAGCAGTACTTC. This gives the protein CASSGSRTGGEEQYF.

This clone was detected once. V and J are TRBV29-1 and TRBJ1-2, with D unclear. Germline CDR1 and CDR2: SQVTM and ANQGSEA. The CDR3 extends over 13 amino acids. V was trimmed by 7 bases and J by 4 bases, leaving 16 bases between them. Here the CDR3 DNA reads TGCAGCGCACAAGTGGGAGGGAGCTATGGCTACACCTTC. Protein product: CSAQVGGSYGYTF.

V is TRBV2 and J is TRBJ2-1; a weak D match, TRBD2 (6 bases). The ends were cut back, 8 bases at V and 9 bases at J, with 11 bases in the middle. The CDR3 runs to 11 residues. CDR1 is SNHLY and CDR2 is FYNNEI in the germline V gene. The DNA for the CDR3 is TGTGCCAGCGCTCGGGAGCTTGAGCAGTTCTTC. Translation: CASARELEQFF.

The chain links TRBV7-9 to TRBJ2-3; TRBD2 might be the D (5 bases). This CDR3 region has 12 residues. Trimming shortened V by 8 bases and J by 3 bases, and 9 bases separated the two germline ends. In germline, CDR1 is SEHNR, CDR2 FQNEAQ (reference sequence). This CDR3 reads CASGLGTDTQYF. CDR3 DNA: TGTGCCAGCGGACTCGGAACAGATACGCAGTATTTT. Full variable domain (remainder filled in from reference TRBV7-9 and TRBJ2-3): DTGVSQNPRHKITKRGQNVTFRCDPISEHNRLYWYRQTLGQGPEFLTYFQNEAQLEKSRLLSDRFSAERPKGSFSTLEIQRTEQGDSAMYLCASGLGTDTQYFGPGTRLTVL.

The rearrangement uses TRBV7-2 and TRBJ2-7; the match to TRBD2 covers 7 bases. CDR3 length: 14 residues. CDR1 SGHTA and CDR2 FQGNSA come from the germline V gene. Trimming at V came to 1 base and at J to 2 bases, leaving 2 bases not matched to a gene. The CDR3 nucleotides read TGTGCCAGCAGCTTAGATCGGGGGGCCTACGAGCAGTACTTC. Its protein is CASSLDRGAYEQYF.

The chain links TRBV6-7 to TRBJ2-7; TRBD1 matches 9 bases. TRBV6-7 is marked as an open reading frame, function uncertain. V gave up 5 bases and J gave up 3 bases; unmatched junction bases: 11. The CDR3 runs to 16 residues. CDR3 amino acids: CASSPRDRADHYEQYF. In DNA, the CDR3 is TGTGCCAGCAGTCCCCGGGACAGGGCCGACCACTACGAGCAGTACTTC.